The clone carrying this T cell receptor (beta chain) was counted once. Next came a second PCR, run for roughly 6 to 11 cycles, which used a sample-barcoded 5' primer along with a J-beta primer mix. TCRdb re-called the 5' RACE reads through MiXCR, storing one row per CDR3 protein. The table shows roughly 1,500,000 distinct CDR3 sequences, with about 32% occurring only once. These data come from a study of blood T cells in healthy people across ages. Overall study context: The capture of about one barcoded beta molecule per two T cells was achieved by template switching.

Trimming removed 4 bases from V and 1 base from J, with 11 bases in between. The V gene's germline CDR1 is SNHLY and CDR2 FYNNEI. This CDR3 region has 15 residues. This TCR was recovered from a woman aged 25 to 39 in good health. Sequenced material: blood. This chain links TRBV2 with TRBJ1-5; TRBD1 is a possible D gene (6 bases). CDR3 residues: CASSARDTSNQPQHF. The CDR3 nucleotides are TGTGCCAGCAGTGCGAGGGACACAAGCAATCAGCCCCAGCATTTT. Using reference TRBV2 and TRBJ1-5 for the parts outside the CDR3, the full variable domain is EPEVTQTPSHQVTQMGQEVILRCVPISNHLYFYWYRQILGQKVEFLVSFYNNEISEKSEIFDDQFSVERPDGSNFTLKIRSTKLEDSAMYFCASSARDTSNQPQHFGDGTRLSIL.